This T cell receptor (beta chain) was sequenced in a study of read filtering for tumor transcriptome and immune sequencing. This library used about 400 ng RNA and molecular barcoded adaptors spanning alpha/delta and beta/gamma chains. One entry per CDR3 protein results from TCRdb running MiXCR on the reads. The table has roughly 130,000 distinct CDR3 sequences, under 15% seen once. The germline CDR1 and CDR2 sequences are GTSNPN and SVGIG (reference sequence). The V and J ends lost 0 bases and 4 bases, in that order; junction bases with no gene match: 4. The CDR3 consists of 14 residues. This clonotype was detected ten times or more.

The V and J genes are TRBV30 and TRBJ2-3; 7 bases line up with TRBD2. Sequenced material: a population of CD138-negative cells sorted from bone marrow. The TCR originated in a donor at least 40 years old with multiple myeloma. This chain's CDR3 is CAWSVGGSADTQYF. In DNA form, the CDR3 reads TGTGCCTGGAGTGTGGGAGGGAGCGCAGATACGCAGTATTTT.